The clone carrying this T cell receptor beta chain was counted only a few times. The sample comes from a study of CD8+ T cells in alopecia areata. cDNA serving as the sequencing template came from extracted, reverse transcribed RNA. The data were produced by immunoSEQ multiplex PCR, yet TCRdb's version contains in-frame clones alone and is incomplete. This sample yields 200,000 to 250,000 clones, of which 67% are seen a single time; about 1.3% belongs to the top ten. The sample here was CD4+ T cells sorted from blood, taken at week 0. The source of this sequence is a human donor with alopecia areata.

The CDR3 loop is CASSLRDRGSGANVLTF. DNA of the CDR3: TGTGCCAGCAGTTTACGGGACAGGGGCTCTGGGGCCAACGTCCTGACTTTC. The V call is TRBV28, the J call TRBJ2-6; TRBD1 matches at 10 bases. This CDR3 has 17 amino acids. Germline V gene sequence: CDR1 MDHEN, CDR2 SYDVKM. The trim removed 2 bases at V and 0 bases at J, leaving 1 base unmatched.